This T cell receptor beta chain derives from a study of shared clonotypes between healthy human individuals. Study-wide results and limits: In the sorted subsets, rarefaction showed sequencing was incomplete despite large depth. Some clonotypes were shared by all four sorted-subset donors, while others were not shared. The non-shared ones had lower generation probabilities than the shared ones.

As regards this clone: The antigen is undetermined. The same CDR3 is also encoded by other DNA sequences in this sample.

Every donor, a Caucasian adult, lived in Nashville, Tennessee. Some 28,000 T cell genomes (around 190 ng DNA) went into each sorted-subset replicate. Generated by immunoSEQ multiplex PCR, the TCRdb table keeps only in-frame clones and is missing some. The data show some 2,000,000 clones, approximately 96% seen once. The TCR was taken from a man aged 18 to 30 in good health. The specimen sequenced was naive CD4+ T cells sorted from blood. Subset denoted: CD45RA+ positively selected.

CDR3 protein: CASSFTATDTQYF. CDR3 nucleotide sequence: TGTGCCAGCAGCTTCACAGCCACAGATACGCAGTATTTT. The chain uses TRBV5-4 and TRBJ2-3; D unresolved. V was pared by 2 bases and J by 2 bases, with 6 bases between. The CDR3 totals 13 residues. Germline lookup yields CDR1 SGHNT and CDR2 YYREEE (reference sequence).